Included here is one TCR beta chain sequence, with context. The entry originates in a study of blood T cell repertoires in COVID-19. In the study overall: Whether acute or convalescent, the COVID-19 samples came from the United States, Italy and Spain. Sources were T cells, B-cell-depleted T cells, or PBMCs; the material itself was cDNA or gDNA.

Trimming took 5 bases from V and 8 from J; bases not matched to a gene: 7. Germline V gene data show CDR1 as SGHAT and CDR2 as FQNNGV. This CDR3 spans 13 amino acids. Original data processing: Cell counts per sample came from amplifying reference gene primers. Produced via immunoSEQ multiplex PCR; TCRdb's table is partial and in-frame only. V and J calls plus clone size are reproduced from that table; the DNA served to infer D and trimming. This sample carries 65,000 to 90,000 clones, roughly 83% of them seen once, and the ten largest clones take roughly 6%. The genes are TRBV11-2 and TRBJ2-3; 7 positions agree with TRBD2. The sequenced sample was peripheral blood. This TCR derives from a woman aged 55-69 years with acute or convalescent COVID-19. In DNA, the CDR3 is TGTGCCAGCAGCGAAGTACCGGGGGGTACGCAGTATTTT. It yields the protein CASSEVPGGTQYF.